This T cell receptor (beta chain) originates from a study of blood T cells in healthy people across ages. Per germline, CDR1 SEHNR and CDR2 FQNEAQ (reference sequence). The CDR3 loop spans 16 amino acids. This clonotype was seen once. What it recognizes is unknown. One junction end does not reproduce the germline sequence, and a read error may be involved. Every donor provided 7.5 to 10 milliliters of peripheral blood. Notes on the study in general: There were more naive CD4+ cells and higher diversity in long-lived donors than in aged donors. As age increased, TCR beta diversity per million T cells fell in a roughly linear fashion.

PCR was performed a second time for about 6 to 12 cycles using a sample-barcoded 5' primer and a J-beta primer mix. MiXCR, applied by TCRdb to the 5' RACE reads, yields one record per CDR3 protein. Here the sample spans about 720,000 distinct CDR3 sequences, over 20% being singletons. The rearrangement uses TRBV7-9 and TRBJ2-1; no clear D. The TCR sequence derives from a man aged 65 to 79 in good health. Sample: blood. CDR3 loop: CASTSEAAMKYNEQLF. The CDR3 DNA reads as TGTGCCAGCACCTCCGAGGCAGCCATGAAATACAATGAGCAGCTCTTC.